This T cell receptor (beta chain) was identified during a study of T cell repertoires in cytomegalovirus infection (dated by TCRdb to between 2018 and 2021). In the study overall: Because public TCR beta signatures pointed to carriage of CMV infection together with the matching HLA type, the HLA type of each donor mattered for the analysis.

Summary of the overall study and its limitations: The ex vivo response was dominated by HLA-C-restricted CMV-specific TCR beta clonotypes, and the single most frequent clonotype in two of eight donors was supplied by these HLA-C-restricted clonotypes. In both this cohort and an independent cohort of several hundred donors, the cumulative frequency of public TCR beta family members distinguished carriers of CMV infection plus the relevant HLA type.

Sequencing used an Illumina HiSeq 1500. The raw public data were reprocessed by TCRdb itself: fastp quality trimming at Q25, MiXCR clonotype calling, in-frame beta chains only. For every CDR3 protein sequence, its rows merge into one entry that carries the most common genes and DNA. The sample table contains hundreds of thousands of distinct CDR3 sequences; only one count was recorded for less than 25% of them. The leading ten clones occupy around 7.6% of the sample. This clonotype was seen many times. The target of this receptor is not known. One base away there is no much larger clone; base qualities are not given. This TCR derives from a human donor in good health (CMV status not recorded). Some clones in this sample may be carry-over from other donors' samples. Sequenced sample: CD8+ T cells from PBMCs.

The DNA reads TGTGCCAGCAGCTTAGTGGGGGGGCTGGGGGAGACCCAGTACTTC. It specifies CASSLVGGLGETQYF. The chain links TRBV7-6 with TRBJ2-5; TRBD2 might be the D gene, on 7 matching bases. From the germline V gene, CDR1 is SGHVS and CDR2 is FNYEAQ. From cysteine to phenylalanine, the CDR3 is 15 amino acids long. Solely the CDR3 DNA is kept, with 45 bases framed from the first base. V loses 1 base, J loses 5 bases, and the germline ends lie 14 bases apart.